This TCR beta chain was obtained from a study of blood T cell repertoires in COVID-19. Across the whole study: Acute and convalescent COVID-19 specimens originated in the United States, Italy and Spain. T cells, B-cell-depleted T cells, or PBMCs supplied cDNA or gDNA.

In the authors' methods: Counts of nucleated cells, estimated from reference gene primer amplification, were obtained. The protocol was immunoSEQ multiplex PCR, while the TCRdb copy is restricted to in-frame clones and leaves out a portion. The V and J calls and clone size were taken over from that table, and D and trimming were inferred from the DNA. The table has about 320,000 clones, roughly 85% seen once. Trimming removed 4 bases from V and 10 bases from J, with 11 bases in between. CDR3 size: 12 residues. In germline, CDR1 is LNHDA, CDR2 SQIVND (reference sequence). The chain employs TRBV19 and TRBJ2-1; D gene ambiguous. This receptor was obtained from a human donor in a cohort sampled during active COVID-19. Sequencing was done on a sample of peripheral blood. CDR3 nucleotides: TGTGCCAGTAGTAAGTATGGCACCGAGCAGTTCTTC. Its translation is CASSKYGTEQFF. The complete variable domain, with remaining parts taken from reference TRBV19 and TRBJ2-1, reads DGGITQSPKYLFRKEGQNVTLSCEQNLNHDAMYWYRQDPGQGLRLIYYSQIVNDFQKGDIAEGYSVSREKKESFPLTVTSAQKNPTAFYLCASSKYGTEQFFGPGTRLTVL.